This TCR beta chain was identified during a study of regulatory T cells in long-lasting Graves disease. Study at large: Over-5-year antithyroid drug use with positive TSH receptor antibodies defined persistent Graves' disease in the study. General study findings and limits: Less diverse TCR repertoires were seen in persistent Graves' patients than in newly diagnosed ones.

Libraries of TCR beta came from iRepertoire HTBI primers plus Arm-PCR of CDR3 regions. TCRdb recomputed calls from the multiplex PCR reads with MiXCR, one row per CDR3 protein. In the table there are approximately 440,000 distinct CDR3 sequences, about 25% of which are singletons. Details on this clonotype: The antigen remains undetermined.

With V trimmed by 0 bases and J by 5 bases, 9 bases remained unmatched. CDR1 and CDR2 from the germline V gene are DFQATT and SNEGSKA (reference sequence). The CDR3 loop spans 16 amino acids. As to time point: persistent/refractory GD, antithyroid drugs over 5 years with positive TRAb. Extracted RNA from PBMCs served as the source of the TCR library. Sequences were derived from peripheral blood mononuclear cells (PBMCs), sampled when the disease was refractory, from a patient treated with antithyroid drugs. This receptor was identified in a female donor with Graves disease. V gene TRBV20-1 combines with J gene TRBJ2-1, with 8 bases identical to TRBD2. The CDR3 coding sequence is TGCAGTGCTAGAGACAAACTCGCGGGGGGACACAATGAGCAGTTCTTC. It is translated as CSARDKLAGGHNEQFF.